This T cell receptor beta chain was documented in a study of beta chain features in type 1 diabetes. CD4+ naive, central memory, regulatory and stem cell-like memory subsets were isolated by sorting on CD45RO/CCR7/CD25/CD127/CD95/CD27. The CDR3 covers 15 residues. Germline V CDR1 and CDR2: GTSNPN, SVGIG (reference sequence). J lost 4 bases, V lost 0 bases, and 4 bases had no gene match. Findings and limits, study-wide: All four CD4+ subsets from Type 1 diabetes patients carried moderately but significantly shorter TCRB CDR3s. Naive, central memory and regulatory TCRB repertoires appeared more similar among patients than healthy donors.

The whole isolated RNA underwent reverse transcription, so sequencing captured expressed TCRB transcripts. Assay used: immunoSEQ multiplex PCR; TCRdb lists only in-frame clones, some missing. This table has around 170,000 clones, roughly 9% appearing once. About this clone: The antigen is unknown. Additional DNA sequences in this sample encode the identical CDR3.

The chain recombines TRBV30 with TRBJ2-1; 9 bases are shared with TRBD2. Sequencing used central memory CD4+ T cells from blood. The receptor was derived from a woman aged 25 to 39 with type 1 diabetes. The CDR3 loop is CAWSVGLAGYNEQFF. The DNA for the CDR3 is TGTGCCTGGAGTGTAGGGCTAGCGGGGTACAATGAGCAGTTCTTC.